This section outlines one TCR beta chain sequence together with its context. This sample stems from a study of blood T cell repertoires in COVID-19. Overall study context: Samples taken during acute and convalescent COVID-19 were collected in the United States, Italy and Spain. PBMCs, B-cell-depleted T cells, or T cells provided the cDNA or gDNA that made up the material.

Germline V lookup: CDR1 SGHTA, CDR2 FQGNSA. Trimming cost V 1 base and J 4 bases, with 10 bases left between them. The CDR3 length is 14 residues. Source study methods: Counts of nucleated cells, estimated from reference gene primer amplification, were obtained. Clones were read by immunoSEQ multiplex PCR, and TCRdb kept only the in-frame ones, dropping some. Clone size and the V and J calls come from that table; the DNA yielded D and trimming. The profile shows about 74,000 clones, around 90% of them singletons. The V and J genes are TRBV7-2 and TRBJ1-2; weak D call: TRBD1 (6 bases). The sample comprised peripheral blood. This sequence was found in a human donor in a cohort sampled during active COVID-19. The CDR3 sequence: CASSLVQGSYGYTF. The CDR3 region has the DNA TGTGCCAGCAGCTTAGTGCAGGGGTCCTATGGCTACACCTTC.